Following are 18 T cell receptor beta chains from one sample sequenced in a study of blood T cell repertoires in COVID-19. Data came from immunoSEQ multiplex PCR; TCRdb stores just in-frame clones and leaves some out. The sample carries about 200,000 clones, 82% recorded once. The sequenced sample was peripheral blood. Every receptor here comes from a woman over 75 with COVID-19, enrolled during active disease.

This sequence joins TRBV28 and TRBJ2-7; 8 positions match TRBD2. This CDR3 comprises 15 residues. Germline loops: CDR1 MDHEN, CDR2 SYDVKM. J gave up 2 bases and V 2 bases, and 5 bases lay outside the gene matches. CDR3 bases: TGTGCCAGCAGTTTAGGTAGCGGGAAAACCTACGAGCAGTACTTC. Its translation is CASSLGSGKTYEQYF.

J is TRBJ1-4 and V is TRBV27; D is possibly TRBD1 (6 bases). The CDR3 has 17 residues. The germline CDR1 and CDR2 sequences are MNHEY and SMNVEV (reference sequence). The V and J ends lost 2 bases and 7 bases respectively, with 20 bases between them. CDR3 sequence reads: CASSLRGGDIVLEKLFF. The CDR3 DNA reads TGTGCCAGCAGTTTAAGGGGGGGCGATATTGTTCTTGAAAAACTGTTTTTT.

This clone was observed a few times. The J gene is TRBJ1-2, the V gene TRBV7-3; no clear D. V lost 4 bases and J 7 bases, leaving 13 bases between the germline ends. Germline-derived CDR1 and CDR2 are SGHTA and FQGTGA. The CDR3 has 13 amino acids. CDR3 sequence (DNA): TGTGCCAGCAGCTCGGCTCCGGGAACTGGCTACACCTTC. Translated, it gives CASSSAPGTGYTF.

V gene TRBV5-1 combines with J gene TRBJ1-2; 11 nucleotides align to TRBD1. J gave up 2 bases and V 5 bases, and 8 bases lay outside the gene matches. This CDR3 has 16 residues. CDR1 SGHRS and CDR2 YFSETQ come from the germline V gene. CDR3 nucleotides: TGCGCCAGCAGTCCTTCCGGGACAGGGGGGAACTATGGCTACACCTTC. This translates into CASSPSGTGGNYGYTF.

The count of this clone is one. The chain is built from TRBV9 and TRBJ2-3; 7 bases agree with TRBD1. Unmatched junction bases numbered 9, after V lost 4 bases and J lost 1 base. This CDR3 has 16 amino acids. The germline CDR1 and CDR2 sequences are SGDLS and YYNGEE. In DNA, the CDR3 is TGTGCCAGCAGCATCCTGACAGGGACAGGCACAGATACGCAGTATTTT. Translating it yields CASSILTGTGTDTQYF.

The rearrangement links TRBV10-3 to TRBJ2-7; TRBD2 agrees at 8 bases. Germline-derived CDR1 and CDR2 are ENHRY and SYGVKD. The CDR3 sequence is 13 residues long. DNA for the CDR3: TGTGCTATAAATACGGGAGGGACCTACGAGCAGTACTTC. Translating gives CAINTGGTYEQYF.

This chain joins TRBV30 and TRBJ1-2; 11 bases are a match to TRBD1. V was clipped by 4 bases and J by 6 bases; unmatched bases: 4. Germline CDR1 GTSNPN, CDR2 SVGIG (reference sequence). This CDR3 has 13 amino acids. The CDR3 DNA sequence: TGTGCCTGGACCGTGGGACAGGGGGATGGCTACACCTTC. Protein: CAWTVGQGDGYTF. Full variable domain (missing parts from reference TRBV30 and TRBJ1-2): SQTIHQWPATLVQPVGSPLSLECTVEGTSNPNLYWYRQAAGRGLQLLFYSVGIGQISSEVPQNLSASRPQDRQFILSSKKLLLSDSGFYLCAWTVGQGDGYTFGSGTRLTVV.

The CDR3 loop reads CASSEGDRGPNSPLHF. Here the CDR3 DNA reads TGTGCCAGCAGTGAGGGGGACAGGGGCCCCAATTCACCCCTCCACTTT. V usage is TRBV2 and J usage is TRBJ1-6, with 10 bases that match TRBD1. The CDR3 is 16 amino acids. Germline V CDR1 and CDR2: SNHLY, FYNNEI. V was clipped by 3 bases and J by 7 bases; unmatched bases: 6.

The chain couples TRBV5-8 to TRBJ2-6; weak D call: TRBD1 (6 bases). This CDR3 comprises 17 residues. V lost 4 bases and J 1 base, leaving 15 bases between the germline ends. Germline assignment: CDR1 SGHTS and CDR2 YDEGEE. The CDR3 DNA is TGTGCCAGCAGCGCCTACGGGACAACATCTGGGGCCAACGTCCTGACTTTC. Translating it yields CASSAYGTTSGANVLTF.

The genes are TRBV30 and TRBJ2-3, with TRBD2 matching 8 bases. Germline V CDR1 and CDR2: GTSNPN, SVGIG (reference sequence). The J segment lost 6 bases and the V segment lost 0 bases, leaving 5 bases of the junction unmatched. The CDR3 is 14 residues long. CDR3 sequence: CAWSVLAATDTQYF. As DNA, the CDR3 is TGTGCCTGGAGTGTACTAGCGGCGACCGATACGCAGTATTTT.

This CDR3 is CASSPRNRGSNYGYTF. The CDR3 DNA follows: TGTGCCAGTAGTCCAAGAAACAGGGGCTCCAACTATGGCTACACCTTC. The rearrangement links TRBV19 to TRBJ1-2, with 7 bases lining up with TRBD1. The germline V gene encodes CDR1 LNHDA and CDR2 SQIVND (reference sequence). CDR3 length: 16 residues. Trimming removed 5 bases from V and 2 bases from J; junction bases left unmatched: 11.

This clone was seen a single time. The chain recombines TRBV28 with TRBJ1-2; 9 bases line up with TRBD1. There are 14 residues in the CDR3. The J segment lost 2 bases and the V segment lost 5 bases, leaving 3 bases of the junction unmatched. Germline V CDR1 and CDR2: MDHEN, SYDVKM. The CDR3 sequence is CASSRGTGNYGYTF. CDR3 bases: TGTGCCAGCAGTCGGGGGACAGGGAACTATGGCTACACCTTC.

This rearrangement joins TRBV25-1 to TRBJ2-7, with a possible D match to TRBD2 (6 bases). The V end was cut by 0 bases, the J end by 6 bases, with 9 bases between. Germline CDR1 is MGHDK and CDR2 is SYGVNS. This CDR3 contains 13 residues. As DNA, the CDR3 is TGTGCCAGCAGTGAATACCGGGGGTCCGAGCAGTACTTC. This codes for CASSEYRGSEQYF.

This clone was observed a few times. The chain combines TRBV6-5 with TRBJ1-5; 7 bases match TRBD1. Germline CDR1 MNHEY, CDR2 SVGAGI. The CDR3 covers 13 residues. In nucleotides, the CDR3 is TGTGCATCCGGGACAGAGGGAGCTTCGACCCAGCATTTT. It is translated as CASGTEGASTQHF.

This clone was detected once. The gene calls are TRBV15 and TRBJ2-1, with 7 nucleotides matching TRBD2. The CDR3 contains 16 residues. V lost 0 bases to trimming and J lost 7 bases; unmatched junction nucleotides: 9. Germline V CDR1 and CDR2: LNHNV, YYDKDF (reference sequence). The CDR3 protein is CATSRDLKGLGNEQFF. In DNA, the CDR3 is TGTGCCACCAGCAGAGATCTCAAAGGACTAGGTAATGAGCAGTTCTTC. The variable domain in full, with the rest retrieved from reference TRBV15 and TRBJ2-1, is DAMVIQNPRYQVTQFGKPVTLSCSQTLNHNVMYWYQQKSSQAPKLLFHYYDKDFNNEADTPDNFQSRRPNTSFCFLDIRSPGLGDTAMYLCATSRDLKGLGNEQFFGPGTRLTVL.

The V gene is TRBV29-1, the J gene TRBJ2-7, with 12 positions matching TRBD2. Germline V gene lookup returns CDR1 SQVTM and CDR2 ANQGSEA. V was clipped by 2 bases and J by 0 bases; unmatched bases: 11. The CDR3 is made up of 18 amino acids. The CDR3 region has the DNA TGCAGCGTTGAAATTTGGAGGACTAGCGGGACCTACTCCTACGAGCAGTACTTC. Its translation is CSVEIWRTSGTYSYEQYF.

The chain has TRBV28 and TRBJ1-4; D is ambiguous. Germline loops: CDR1 MDHEN, CDR2 SYDVKM. The CDR3 extends over 15 amino acids. With 7 bases removed from V and 9 bases from J, the gap between germline ends came to 21 bases. CDR3 region: CASIPRGSSTQKLFF. The CDR3 region has the DNA TGTGCCAGCATTCCCCGGGGATCCTCAACACAAAAACTGTTTTTT. Supplemented by reference TRBV28 and TRBJ1-4, the full variable domain reads DVKVTQSSRYLVKRTGEKVFLECVQDMDHENMFWYRQDPGLGLRLIYFSYDVKMKEKGDIPEGYSVSREKKERFSLILESASTNQTSMYLCASIPRGSSTQKLFFGSGTQLSVL.

This clone was seen a handful of times. The gene calls are TRBV6-6 and TRBJ2-5, with 7 positions matching TRBD2. From germline, CDR1 is MNHNY and CDR2 SVGAGI (reference sequence). The length of the CDR3 is 12 residues. Trimming at V came to 6 bases and at J to 12 bases, leaving 10 bases not matched to a gene. For the CDR3, the DNA is TGTGCCAGCAGCGCTAGCGGCCAATCCGAGTACTTC. As protein: CASSASGQSEYF.